The clone carrying this TCR beta chain has just a few counts. No antigen is known for it. This sample is drawn from a study of PD-1 blockade in classical Hodgkin lymphoma. Study results and limitations: Significant TCR diversity gains by C4D1 occurred in CD4+ but not CD8+ cells. Among the patients, those starting nivolumab under 1 year after ASCT were excluded. Newly diagnosed patients were reported to exhibit reduced baseline TCR diversity relative to healthy donors.

Time point in this sample: cycle 4 day 1 (C4D1), after 6 weeks of nivolumab. Following autologous stem cell transplantation, relapse occurred in every patient, and exposure to brentuximab vedotin varied. Best overall response was complete response, partial response or progressive disease in these relapsed/refractory classical Hodgkin lymphoma patients. The method was immunoSEQ multiplex PCR; TCRdb's version includes in-frame clones alone and lacks a portion of them. The sample comprises tens of thousands of clones, approximately 80% of which are singletons, and approximately 17% rests with the top ten. CDR3 size: 12 residues. Germline values: CDR1 SGHRS, CDR2 YFSETQ. Trimming pared 4 bases from V and 10 bases from J, leaving 14 bases between.

This TCR came from a human donor with classical Hodgkin lymphoma. The chain has TRBV5-1 and TRBJ1-1, with TRBD1 as a possible D gene (5 bases). Sequencing used peripheral blood mononuclear cells (PBMCs), obtained before the fourth cycle of nivolumab. CDR3 region: CASSAPGGLAFF. The DNA of the CDR3 is TGCGCCAGCAGCGCCCCCGGGGGATTAGCTTTCTTT.